Reported below is one T cell receptor (beta chain). The antigen is unknown. This entry belongs to a study of cytomegalovirus exposure and HLA in healthy donors. About the research overall: Genetic ancestry analysis placed more than 80% of the 410 or so donors that were genotyped in the Caucasian-associated cluster. Regarding the study as a whole: Immune exposure was documented only through CMV serostatus.

PCR used 60 Vbeta primers and 13 Jbeta primers. In the authors' workflow: Counted up in a later analysis, unique TCR beta chains came to 60 million to 95 million, with about 10 million shared. Sequencing was performed with immunoSEQ multiplex PCR; in TCRdb, only in-frame clones are kept and a portion is missing. The V and J calls and the clone size are those of that table, but D and trimming were determined from the DNA. The specimen's table records approximately 110,000 clones. The CDR3 is made up of 15 amino acids. The germline V and J ends were trimmed by 4 bases and 3 bases, with 16 bases remaining between them. CDR1 and CDR2 from the germline V gene are SGHDT and YYEEEE.

The receptor was isolated from a man aged 35-49 years in good health and CMV-seropositive. The J gene is TRBJ1-2, the V gene TRBV5-6; D might be TRBD1 (5 bases). The source material was PBMCs. The CDR3 bases are TGTGCCAGCAGCCCCCCTACATCCAGGGACTATGGCTACACCTTC. It yields the protein CASSPPTSRDYGYTF.